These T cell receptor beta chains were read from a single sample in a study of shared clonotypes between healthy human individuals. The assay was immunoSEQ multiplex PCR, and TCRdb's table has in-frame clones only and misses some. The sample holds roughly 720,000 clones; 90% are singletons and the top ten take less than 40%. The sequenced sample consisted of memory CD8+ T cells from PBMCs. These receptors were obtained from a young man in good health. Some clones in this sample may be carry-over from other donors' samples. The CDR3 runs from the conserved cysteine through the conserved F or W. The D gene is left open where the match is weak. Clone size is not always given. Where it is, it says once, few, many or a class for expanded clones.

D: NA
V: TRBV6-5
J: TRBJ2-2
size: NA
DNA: TGTGCCAGCAGCCCAGACCGTATGGCCGGGGAGCTGTTTTTT
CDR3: CASSPDRMAGELFF

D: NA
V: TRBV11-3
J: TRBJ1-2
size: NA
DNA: TGTGCCAGCAGCTTAGCCGGACACGCCTGGGGCGGGTATGGCTACACCTTC
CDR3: CASSLAGHAWGGYGYTF

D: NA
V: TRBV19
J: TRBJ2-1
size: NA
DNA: TGTGCCAGTAGTAGTTGGTCCCGAGGCGGATCTGATGAGCAGTTCTTC
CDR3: CASSSWSRGGSDEQFF

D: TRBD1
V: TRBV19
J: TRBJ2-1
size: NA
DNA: TGTGCCAGTAGTATAGGAACAGGGGGCCCCTACAATGAGCAGTTCTTC
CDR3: CASSIGTGGPYNEQFF

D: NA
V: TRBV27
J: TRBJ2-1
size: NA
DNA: TGTGCCAGCAGTTTATTGGACCCGTTATTCTCCTACAATGAGCAGTTCTTC
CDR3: CASSLLDPLFSYNEQFF

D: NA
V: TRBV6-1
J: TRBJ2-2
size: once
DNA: TGTGCCAGCAGTGGCAGGTCGGGGCACACCGGGGAGCTGTTTTTT
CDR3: CASSGRSGHTGELFF

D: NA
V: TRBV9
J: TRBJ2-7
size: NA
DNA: TGTGCCAGCAGTACTCAAGGGGCAGCCTACGAGCAGTACTTC
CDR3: CASSTQGAAYEQYF

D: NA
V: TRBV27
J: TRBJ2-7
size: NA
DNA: TGTGCCAGCAGTCCCCGGGACAGGATTGTAGCGGGAGTATACGAGCAGTACTTC
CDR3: CASSPRDRIVAGVYEQYF

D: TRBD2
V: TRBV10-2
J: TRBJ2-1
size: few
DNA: TGCGCCAGCACCGAAGCGGGAGGGCCGCGCAATGAGCAGTTCTTC
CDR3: CASTEAGGPRNEQFF

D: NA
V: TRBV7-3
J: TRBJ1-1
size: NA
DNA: TGTGCCAGCAGCTTAATGGGGGGCACTGAAGCTTTCTTT
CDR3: CASSLMGGTEAFF

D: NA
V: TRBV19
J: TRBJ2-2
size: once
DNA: TGTGCCAGTAGTATCCCAGGGACCGGGGAGCTGTTTTTT
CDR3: CASSIPGTGELFF

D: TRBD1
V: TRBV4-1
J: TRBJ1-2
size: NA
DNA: TGCGCCAGCAGCGTACGGGACAGGGTCTATGGCTACACCTTC
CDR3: CASSVRDRVYGYTF

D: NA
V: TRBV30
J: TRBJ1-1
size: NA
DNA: TGTGCCTGGAGGGAGACAGGGAACACTGAAGCTTTCTTT
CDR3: CAWRETGNTEAFF

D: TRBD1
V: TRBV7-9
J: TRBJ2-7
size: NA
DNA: TGTGCCAGCAGCTTAGCACAGGGGGGACGCGAGCAGTACTTC
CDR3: CASSLAQGGREQYF

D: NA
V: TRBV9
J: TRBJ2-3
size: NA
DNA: TGTGCCAGCAGCGAGAGTAGCGTGGGGGATACGCAGTATTTT
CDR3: CASSESSVGDTQYF

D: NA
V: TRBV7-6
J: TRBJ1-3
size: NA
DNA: TGTGCCAGCAGCGAACTTACGAACTCTGGAAACACCATATATTTT
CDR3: CASSELTNSGNTIYF

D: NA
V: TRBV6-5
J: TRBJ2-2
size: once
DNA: TGTGCCAGCGGCCACGTCGAGGGCCCCGGGGAGCTGTTTTTT
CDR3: CASGHVEGPGELFF

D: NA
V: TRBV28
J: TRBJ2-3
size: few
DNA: TGTGCCAGCAGTTTATACAGGGGAGGTGCTACGCAGTATTTT
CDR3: CASSLYRGGATQYF

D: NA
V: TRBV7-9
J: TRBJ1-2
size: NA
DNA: TGTGCCAGCAGTCTAGCTTTGATTGGAGCCTACACCTTC
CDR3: CASSLALIGAYTF

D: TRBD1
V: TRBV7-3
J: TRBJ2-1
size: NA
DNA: TGTGCCAGCAGCCAGACAGGGGGCGTCTACAATGAGCAGTTCTTC
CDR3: CASSQTGGVYNEQFF

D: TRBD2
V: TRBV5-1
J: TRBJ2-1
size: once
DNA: TGCGCCAGCAGCTTGGGTTCGAGGGAGGGTACCGGCAATGAGCAGTTCTTC
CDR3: CASSLGSREGTGNEQFF

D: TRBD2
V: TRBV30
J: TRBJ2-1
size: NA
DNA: TGTGCCTGGAGTCCGACTAGCGTCTACAATGAGCAGTTCTTC
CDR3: CAWSPTSVYNEQFF

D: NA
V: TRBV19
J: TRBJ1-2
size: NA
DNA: TGTGCCAGTAGTAAGGAGACGGACTTCTATGGCTACACCTTC
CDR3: CASSKETDFYGYTF

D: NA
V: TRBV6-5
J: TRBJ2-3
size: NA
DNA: TGTGCCAGCAGTTATGGCGGGACGAATTCAGATACGCAGTATTTT
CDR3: CASSYGGTNSDTQYF

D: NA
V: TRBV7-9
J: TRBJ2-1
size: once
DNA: TGTGCCAGCAGCTTAGAAGGTTTGGGCAATGAGCAGTTCTTC
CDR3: CASSLEGLGNEQFF

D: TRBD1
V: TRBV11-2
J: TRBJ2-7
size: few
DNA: TGTGCCAGCAGCTGGGGGACAGGGACATCCTACGAGCAGTACTTC
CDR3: CASSWGTGTSYEQYF

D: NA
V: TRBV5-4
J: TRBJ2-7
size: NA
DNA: TGTGCCAGCAGCCAGAACAGGAACTCCTACGAGCAGTACTTC
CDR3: CASSQNRNSYEQYF

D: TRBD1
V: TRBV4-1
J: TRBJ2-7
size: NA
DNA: TGCGCCAGCAGCCAAGATTTGGCCACAGGGGGTACCTACGAGCAGTACTTC
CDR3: CASSQDLATGGTYEQYF

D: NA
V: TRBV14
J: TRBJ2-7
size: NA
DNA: TGTGCCAGCAGCCAAGTCCGGACCTCGATCTACGAGCAGTACTTC
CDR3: CASSQVRTSIYEQYF

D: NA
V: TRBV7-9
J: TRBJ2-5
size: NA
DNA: TGTGCCAGCAGCTCCGCCGACAGCGTATCGAGGGAGACCCAGTACTTC
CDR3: CASSSADSVSRETQYF

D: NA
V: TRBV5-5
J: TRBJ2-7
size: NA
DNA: TGTGCCAGCAGCTTGGCGCGGGATAAAGAGCAGTACTTC
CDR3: CASSLARDKEQYF

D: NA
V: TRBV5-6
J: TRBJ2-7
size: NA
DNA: TGTGCCAGCAGCTTGGGTGTCTGGGAGCAGTACTTC
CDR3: CASSLGVWEQYF

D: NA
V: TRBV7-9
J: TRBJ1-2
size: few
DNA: TGTGCCAGCCGACCGATAGCTAACTATGGCTACACCTTC
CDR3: CASRPIANYGYTF

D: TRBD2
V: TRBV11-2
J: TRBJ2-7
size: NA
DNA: TGTGCCAGCAGCCCCACCTCTCGGGAGGCGAAATACGAGCAGTACTTC
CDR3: CASSPTSREAKYEQYF

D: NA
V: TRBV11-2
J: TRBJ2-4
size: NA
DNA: TGTGCCAGCCTTTCCGACGGGGGTCTAGCCAAAAACATTCAGTACTTC
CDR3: CASLSDGGLAKNIQYF

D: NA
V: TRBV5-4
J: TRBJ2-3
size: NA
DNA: TGTGCCAGCAGCTTGGTCGGCTCCCGCATTAAAACGCAGTATTTT
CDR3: CASSLVGSRIKTQYF

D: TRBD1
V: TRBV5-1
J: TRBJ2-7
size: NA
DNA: TGCGCCAGCAGCCAGGGACAGGGGAGCTCCTACGAGCAGTACTTC
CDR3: CASSQGQGSSYEQYF

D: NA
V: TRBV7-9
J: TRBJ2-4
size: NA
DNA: TGTGCCAGCAGCTCTAGCGCCATGGAAAACATTCAGTACTTC
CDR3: CASSSSAMENIQYF

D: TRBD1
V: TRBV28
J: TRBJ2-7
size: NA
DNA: TGTGCCAGCAGCATGACAGGGTCCCGTTACGAGCAGTACTTC
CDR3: CASSMTGSRYEQYF

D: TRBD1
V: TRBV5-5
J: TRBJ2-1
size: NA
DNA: TGTGCCAGCAGCTCCCCGGACAGGGGCGATTACAATGAGCAGTTCTTC
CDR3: CASSSPDRGDYNEQFF

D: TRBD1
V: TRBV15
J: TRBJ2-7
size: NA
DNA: TGTGCCACCAGCAGAGGCACAGGGGTTCCCCTCCACGAGCAGTACTTC
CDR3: CATSRGTGVPLHEQYF

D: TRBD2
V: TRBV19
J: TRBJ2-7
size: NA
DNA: TGTGCCAGTAGGACTAGCGGAATGTTTGGATCCGAGCAGTACTTC
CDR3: CASRTSGMFGSEQYF

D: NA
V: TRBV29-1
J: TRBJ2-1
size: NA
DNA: TGCAGCGTTGTGGTCCGCGGTGCCTACAATGAGCAGTTCTTC
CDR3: CSVVVRGAYNEQFF

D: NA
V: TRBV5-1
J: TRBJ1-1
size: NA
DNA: TGCGCCAGCAGCTTGGCTTGGCAGGAAGCCGTATACACTGAAGCTTTCTTT
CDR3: CASSLAWQEAVYTEAFF

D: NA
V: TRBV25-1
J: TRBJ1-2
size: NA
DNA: TGTGCCAGCAGTGGCCGGGACGGTAACTATGGCTACACCTTC
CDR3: CASSGRDGNYGYTF

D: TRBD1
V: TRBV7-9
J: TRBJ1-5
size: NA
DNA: TGTGCCAGCAGCTTTGGTCAGGGGGTGACACAGCCCCAGCATTTT
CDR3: CASSFGQGVTQPQHF